This entry describes one T cell receptor beta chain. The antigen remains unidentified. V was clipped by 1 base and J by 6 bases, with 2 bases between them. The CDR3 totals 10 residues. The sample belongs to a study of early T cells in non-severe SARS-CoV-2 infection. Notes on the study in general: Private and CD4 specificities were missed by VDJdb matching, skewed to anti-spike CD8.

TCRdb redid the calling of the 5' RACE reads with MiXCR, one entry per CDR3 protein. The data show about 60,000 distinct CDR3 sequences, with approximately 13% seen just once and 4.4% held by the top ten. The gene calls are TRBV5-3 and TRBJ2-7; D remains ambiguous. TRBV5-3 carries the ORF label, with uncertain function. The origin of this receptor is an adult who was a healthcare worker with PCR-confirmed SARS-CoV-2 infection or an uninfected control (not recorded which). Sequencing was done on a sample of whole blood. CDR3 sequence: CARSLTEQYF. The CDR3 DNA sequence: TGTGCCAGAAGCTTGACCGAGCAGTACTTC.